The clone carrying this TCR beta chain was seen once. Here immunoSEQ multiplex PCR was the method, and the copy in TCRdb shows in-frame clones only, minus some. This sample yields 60,000 to 70,000 clones, of which 92% are seen a single time; about 2.9% belongs to the top ten. This entry comes from a study of T cell changes during pregnancy in multiple sclerosis. The CDR3 is made up of 11 amino acids. The germline V gene encodes CDR1 DFQATT and CDR2 SNEGSKA (reference sequence). Trimming pared 6 bases from V and 6 bases from J, leaving 12 bases between. The chain recombines TRBV20-1 with TRBJ2-7; unclear D gene. Sequenced here: peripheral blood, sampled in the second trimester of pregnancy. This TCR was recovered from a female donor in good health, enrolled as a control in a pregnancy study. This chain's CDR3 is CSAPERREQYF. CDR3 in DNA: TGCAGTGCCCCGGAGAGGCGCGAGCAGTACTTC.